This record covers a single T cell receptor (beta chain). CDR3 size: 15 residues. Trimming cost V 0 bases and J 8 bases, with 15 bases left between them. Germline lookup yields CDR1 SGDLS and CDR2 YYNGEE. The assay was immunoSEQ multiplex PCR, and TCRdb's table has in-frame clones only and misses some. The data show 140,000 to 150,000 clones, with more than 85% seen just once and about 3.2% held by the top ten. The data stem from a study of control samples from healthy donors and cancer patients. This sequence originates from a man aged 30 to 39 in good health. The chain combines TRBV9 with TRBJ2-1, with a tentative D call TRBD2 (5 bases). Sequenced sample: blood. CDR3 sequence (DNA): TGTGCCAGCAGCGTAGTAGTAGCGTCGGGCCATGAGCAGTTCTTC. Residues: CASSVVVASGHEQFF.